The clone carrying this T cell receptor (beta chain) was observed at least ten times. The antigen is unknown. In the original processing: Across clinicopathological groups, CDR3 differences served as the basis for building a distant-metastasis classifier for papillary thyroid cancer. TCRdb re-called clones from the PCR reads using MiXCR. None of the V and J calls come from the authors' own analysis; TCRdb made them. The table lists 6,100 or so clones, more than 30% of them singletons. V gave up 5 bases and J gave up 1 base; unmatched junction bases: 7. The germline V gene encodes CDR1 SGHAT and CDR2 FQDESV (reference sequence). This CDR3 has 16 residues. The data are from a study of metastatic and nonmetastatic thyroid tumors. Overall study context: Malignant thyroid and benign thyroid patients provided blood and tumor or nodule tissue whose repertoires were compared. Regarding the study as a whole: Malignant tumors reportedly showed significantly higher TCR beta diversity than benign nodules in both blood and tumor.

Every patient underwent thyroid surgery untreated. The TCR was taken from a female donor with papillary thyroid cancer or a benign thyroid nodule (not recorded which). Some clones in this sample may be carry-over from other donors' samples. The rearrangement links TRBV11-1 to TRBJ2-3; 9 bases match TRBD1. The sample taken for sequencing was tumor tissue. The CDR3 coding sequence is TGTGCCAGCAGCCCACGGGACAGGGCTGGCACAGATACGCAGTATTTT. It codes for CASSPRDRAGTDTQYF.